This passage covers 20 T cell receptor beta chains from one sample sequenced in a study of shared clonotypes between healthy human individuals. TCRdb's copy holds only in-frame clones and misses some; the assay was immunoSEQ multiplex PCR. The sample has around 2.5 million clones; 93% are singletons. The specimen was naive CD4+ T cells from PBMCs. Regarding subset: CD45RA+ positively selected. Receptor source: a man aged 18 to 29 in good health. Some clones in this sample may be carry-over from other donors' samples.

The chain links TRBV7-2 to TRBJ1-1; D is perhaps TRBD1 (5 bases). This CDR3 contains 14 residues. Per germline, CDR1 SGHTA and CDR2 FQGNSA. V was shortened by 5 bases and J by 6 bases, with 16 bases between the two germline ends. The CDR3: CASSNEGAIAEAFF. Written as DNA, the CDR3 is TGTGCCAGCAGCAATGAAGGGGCGATAGCTGAAGCTTTCTTT.

The rearrangement uses TRBV6-1 and TRBJ1-5; D possibly corresponds to TRBD1 (6 bases). Trimming shortened V by 2 bases and J by 3 bases, and 11 bases separated the two germline ends. Germline values: CDR1 MNHNS, CDR2 SASEGT. The CDR3 totals 15 residues. Here the CDR3 reads CASSERRTDNQPQHF. The CDR3 DNA reads TGTGCCAGCAGTGAAAGGAGGACAGACAATCAGCCCCAGCATTTT.

This clone was counted once. CDR3 in DNA: TGTGCCAGCAGCCTAGGCGCGGGAGCGGGAGTGACAGATACGCAGTATTTT. Protein: CASSLGAGAGVTDTQYF. The chain has TRBV11-3 and TRBJ2-3, with 8 bases matching TRBD2. CDR1 is SGHNT, CDR2 YENEEA, per germline. V shed 5 bases and J 3 bases; nucleotides not matched to a gene: 13. CDR3 length: 17 amino acids.

This clone has just one count. The J gene is TRBJ1-4, the V gene TRBV27; 8 bases fit TRBD1. Germline V CDR1 and CDR2: MNHEY, SMNVEV (reference sequence). Trimming at V came to 1 base and at J to 8 bases, leaving 3 bases not matched to a gene. The CDR3 consists of 14 residues. As DNA, the CDR3 is TGTGCCAGCAGTTTATGGACAGGGAGAGAAAAACTGTTTTTT. The encoded protein is CASSLWTGREKLFF. The full variable domain, completed using reference TRBV27 and TRBJ1-4, is EAQVTQNPRYLITVTGKKLTVTCSQNMNHEYMSWYRQDPGLGLRQIYYSMNVEVTDKGDVPEGYKVSRKEKRNFPLILESPSPNQTSLYFCASSLWTGREKLFFGSGTQLSVL.

The chain joins TRBV4-3 to TRBJ2-1, with TRBD2 matching over 9 bases. V gave up 1 base and J gave up 8 bases; unmatched junction bases: 15. The CDR3 has 18 residues. Looked up from germline, CDR1 is LGHNA and CDR2 is YSLEER. CDR3 region: CASSQGPRASGDIDEQFF. As DNA, the CDR3 is TGCGCCAGCAGCCAAGGCCCCCGGGCTAGCGGGGATATCGATGAGCAGTTCTTC.

V and J are TRBV6-4 and TRBJ1-1; possible D gene TRBD1, 6 bases. The germline V and J ends were trimmed by 0 bases and 5 bases, with 10 bases remaining between them. The CDR3 length is 14 residues. Germline CDR1 is MRHNA and CDR2 is SNTAGT. DNA of the CDR3: TGTGCCAGCAGTGACTCAGGGGGGGTGACTGAAGCTTTCTTT. Translating it yields CASSDSGGVTEAFF.

The chain joins TRBV5-4 to TRBJ2-1; D is perhaps TRBD2 (6 bases). The CDR3 has 16 residues. Trimming shortened V by 1 base and J by 9 bases, and 20 bases separated the two germline ends. The germline CDR1 and CDR2 sequences are SGHNT and YYREEE (reference sequence). The chain's CDR3 is CASSLLGGRRDVEQFF. DNA of the CDR3: TGTGCCAGCAGCTTGCTTGGGGGGAGGAGGGACGTTGAGCAGTTCTTC.

The chain is built from TRBV5-1 and TRBJ1-1; TRBD1 matches 7 bases. Germline CDR1 SGHRS, CDR2 YFSETQ. V dropped 2 bases and J dropped 0; count of bases not matched to a gene: 4. This CDR3 contains 15 residues. This chain's CDR3 is CASSFSGQLNTEAFF. CDR3 DNA: TGCGCCAGCAGCTTCTCGGGACAGTTGAACACTGAAGCTTTCTTT.

This clone was counted once. The chain recombines TRBV25-1 with TRBJ1-6; the D is unclear. Deletions cut 1 base from V and 6 bases from J, with 7 bases between. The CDR3 sequence is 14 residues long. The germline CDR1 and CDR2 sequences are MGHDK and SYGVNS. The CDR3 sequence is CASSESVRNSPLHF. The CDR3 coding sequence is TGTGCCAGCAGTGAATCGGTCCGTAATTCACCCCTCCACTTT. Variable domain in full (rest from reference TRBV25-1 and TRBJ1-6): EADIYQTPRYLVIGTGKKITLECSQTMGHDKMYWYQQDPGMELHLIHYSYGVNSTEKGDLSSESTVSRIRTEHFPLTLESARPSHTSQYLCASSESVRNSPLHFGNGTRLTVT.

The V and J genes are TRBV18 and TRBJ2-1; a weak D match, TRBD2 (6 bases). V lost 3 bases and J 8 bases, leaving 14 bases between the germline ends. CDR3 length: 14 amino acids. Germline V CDR1 and CDR2: KGHSH, LQKENI. This chain's CDR3 is CASSPLGGGDEQFF. DNA for the CDR3: TGTGCCAGCTCACCCCTGGGGGGTGGCGATGAGCAGTTCTTC.

The chain combines TRBV27 with TRBJ2-1; 11 bases are shared with TRBD1. CDR3 length equals 19 residues. Germline V gene sequence: CDR1 MNHEY, CDR2 SMNVEV (reference sequence). V lost 7 bases, J lost 1 base, and 15 bases stayed unmatched. The CDR3 DNA follows: TGTGCCAGCAAAAAGGGACAGGGGGATTGGGTCGGTTCCTACAATGAGCAGTTCTTC. Translation: CASKKGQGDWVGSYNEQFF.

The V call is TRBV29-1, the J call TRBJ1-5, with D unresolved. Germline V gives CDR1 SQVTM, CDR2 ANQGSEA. V was pared by 7 bases and J by 0 bases, with 13 bases between. The CDR3 runs 14 residues. The CDR3 sequence: CSAVVGVSNQPQHF. For the CDR3, the DNA is TGCAGCGCCGTTGTCGGGGTTAGCAATCAGCCCCAGCATTTT.

The rearrangement joins TRBV5-1 to TRBJ2-3, with D possibly TRBD1 on 6 matching bases. V lost 0 bases to trimming and J lost 8 bases, with 10 bases between them. The CDR3 consists of 13 residues. The germline CDR1 and CDR2 sequences are SGHRS and YFSETQ. The CDR3 region has the DNA TGCGCCAGCAGCTTGGAGGGGGTCGGTACGCAGTATTTT. Translation: CASSLEGVGTQYF.

The CDR3 bases are TGTGCCAGCAGTTTACCTCAGGACTACAATGAGCAGTTCTTC. It translates to CASSLPQDYNEQFF. This chain connects TRBV28 to TRBJ2-1; D call uncertain. The CDR3 has 14 residues. Trimming left V 2 bases short and J 3 bases short, with 8 bases between. The germline CDR1 and CDR2 sequences are MDHEN and SYDVKM.

The V and J genes are TRBV5-1 and TRBJ2-7; TRBD2 aligns across 10 bases. V shed 4 bases, J shed 3 bases, and the junction held 10 bases outside the gene matches. Germline CDR1 reads SGHRS; CDR2 reads YFSETQ. The CDR3 sequence is 16 residues long. This CDR3 reads CASSESTSGISYEQYF. The CDR3, as DNA: TGCGCCAGCAGCGAGAGCACTAGCGGGATAAGCTACGAGCAGTACTTC.

V gene TRBV9 combines with J gene TRBJ1-4; tentatively, D is TRBD1 (6 bases). Germline assignment: CDR1 SGDLS and CDR2 YYNGEE. The V end was cut by 7 bases, the J end by 0 bases, with 16 bases between. This CDR3 spans 16 amino acids. This CDR3 reads CASGRGRGATNEKLFF. Written as DNA, the CDR3 is TGTGCCAGCGGGCGGGGCAGGGGTGCAACTAATGAAAAACTGTTTTTT.

This chain connects TRBV10-3 to TRBJ1-2; 7 nucleotides agree with TRBD1. V dropped 3 bases and J dropped 4; count of bases not matched to a gene: 8. This CDR3 is built from 15 residues. Germline V CDR1 and CDR2: ENHRY, SYGVKD. The CDR3 sequence: CAISDDREGGYGYTF. The CDR3 DNA reads as TGTGCCATCAGTGATGACAGGGAAGGGGGCTATGGCTACACCTTC.

The J gene is TRBJ1-1, the V gene TRBV4-2, with D perhaps matching TRBD1 (6 bases). Deletions cut 0 bases from V and 0 bases from J, with 20 bases between. The CDR3 has 19 amino acids. In germline, CDR1 is LGHNA, CDR2 YNFKEQ. CDR3: CASSQESGHLLIMNTEAFF. The DNA for the CDR3 is TGTGCCAGCAGCCAAGAATCGGGACACTTACTGATCATGAACACTGAAGCTTTCTTT.

V usage is TRBV30 and J usage is TRBJ1-5; D is uncertain. The V gene lost 2 bases and the J gene lost 3 bases, with 14 bases spanning the gap. The CDR3 totals 15 residues. CDR1 GTSNPN and CDR2 SVGIG come from the germline V gene (reference sequence). The DNA of the CDR3 is TGTGCCTGGAGTCTCTTCTCGGGGTTCAATCAGCCCCAGCATTTT. This codes for CAWSLFSGFNQPQHF.

The chain combines TRBV28 with TRBJ2-5, with TRBD1 matching over 7 bases. The CDR3 contains 16 residues. With V trimmed by 5 bases and J by 4 bases, 13 bases remained unmatched. Per the germline V gene, CDR1 is MDHEN and CDR2 is SYDVKM. The CDR3 is CASSRTRDRVGETQYF. The CDR3 bases are TGTGCCAGCAGTCGTACCCGCGACAGGGTTGGAGAGACCCAGTACTTC.